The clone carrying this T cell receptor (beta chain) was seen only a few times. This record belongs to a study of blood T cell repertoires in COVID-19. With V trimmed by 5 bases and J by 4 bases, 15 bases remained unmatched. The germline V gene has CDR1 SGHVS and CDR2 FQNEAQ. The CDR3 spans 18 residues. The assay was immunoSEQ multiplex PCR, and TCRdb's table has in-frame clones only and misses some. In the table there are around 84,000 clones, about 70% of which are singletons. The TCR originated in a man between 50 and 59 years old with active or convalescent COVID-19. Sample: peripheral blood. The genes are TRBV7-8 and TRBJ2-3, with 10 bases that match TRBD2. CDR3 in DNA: TGTGCCAGCAGCCGAGTGCAGCGGGGGGGCTCCACCCCAGATACGCAGTATTTT. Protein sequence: CASSRVQRGGSTPDTQYF.